Below are 27 T cell receptor beta chains sequenced from a single sample in a study of CD8 T cells in ankylosing spondylitis. In TCRdb, the 5' RACE reads were re-called with MiXCR into one record per CDR3 protein. The top ten hold approximately 3.4% of the sample, which has approximately 140,000 distinct CDR3 sequences, approximately 9.7% seen once. Input material: blood, either unsorted or a sorted T cell fraction (not recorded which). These receptor sequences come from a male donor with ankylosing spondylitis or in good health (not recorded which).

This clonotype was picked up many times. V gene TRBV6-4 combines with J gene TRBJ2-1; 14 positions agree with TRBD2. The CDR3 extends over 16 amino acids. V was clipped by 2 bases and J by 6 bases; unmatched bases: 3. From germline, CDR1 is MRHNA and CDR2 SNTAGT. CDR3 sequence reads: CASSDLTSGRGNEQFF. The CDR3 DNA reads as TGTGCCAGCAGTGACCTGACTAGCGGGAGGGGCAATGAGCAGTTCTTC.

This clonotype was observed at least ten times. The chain employs TRBV5-1 and TRBJ2-5; 8 nucleotides match TRBD2. Germline V gene data show CDR1 as SGHRS and CDR2 as YFSETQ. The CDR3 extends over 15 amino acids. V was clipped by 4 bases and J by 3 bases; unmatched bases: 8. CDR3 nucleotides: TGCGCCAGCAGCAGAGCACTAGCGGTAGAAGAGACCCAGTACTTC. Translated, it gives CASSRALAVEETQYF.

This rearrangement joins TRBV29-1 to TRBJ1-1; unclear D gene. The CDR3 contains 11 residues. CDR1 is SQVTM, CDR2 ANQGSEA, per germline. Trimming took off 3 bases at V and 7 bases at J, with 9 bases between the two ends. The CDR3 loop reads CSVDAQLEAFF. The CDR3, as DNA: TGCAGCGTTGATGCCCAGCTTGAAGCTTTCTTT.

The table lists this clonotype with a few counts. The V gene is TRBV12-3 or TRBV12-4, the J gene TRBJ1-1, with D unclear. V gave up 6 bases and J gave up 2 bases, with 22 bases separating them. The CDR3 totals 17 residues. The CDR3 DNA is TGTGCCAGCAGCCCTAGACCGCTTTCAGGACTAAACACTGAAGCTTTCTTT. Amino acid sequence: CASSPRPLSGLNTEAFF.

In this sample, this clonotype turned up many times. The chain combines TRBV5-1 with TRBJ2-5; possibly TRBD2 for D (6 bases). This CDR3 contains 14 residues. V lost 2 bases and J lost 1, with 9 bases in between. Germline-derived CDR1 and CDR2 are SGHRS and YFSETQ. This CDR3 reads CASSFGGAQETQYF. CDR3 nucleotide sequence: TGCGCCAGCAGCTTCGGAGGGGCCCAAGAGACCCAGTACTTC.

This clonotype appeared a few times. V usage is TRBV12-3 or TRBV12-4 and J usage is TRBJ1-2; TRBD1 aligns across 7 bases. This CDR3 has 16 amino acids. Trimming cost V 2 bases and J 6 bases; bases outside gene matches: 12. Here the CDR3 DNA reads TGTGCCAGCAGTTTAAGGGGTCGTAAGGGGGCGGATGGCTACACCTTC. Translation: CASSLRGRKGADGYTF.

This clonotype was counted many times. CDR3 amino acids: CASSPAGAEAFF. DNA for the CDR3: TGTGCCAGCAGTCCGGCGGGCGCTGAAGCTTTCTTT. This sequence joins TRBV28 and TRBJ1-1; D gene uncertain. This CDR3 has 12 residues. Deletions cut 5 bases from V and 6 bases from J, with 10 bases between. In germline, CDR1 is MDHEN, CDR2 SYDVKM.

This clonotype has more than one count but fewer than ten. The chain employs TRBV19 and TRBJ1-1, with D hard to call. Germline CDR1 reads LNHDA; CDR2 reads SQIVND (reference sequence). CDR3 length: 13 residues. V shed 5 bases and J shed 1 base, with 8 bases lying between them. The CDR3 reads CASSSRPNTEAFF. CDR3 DNA sequence: TGTGCCAGTAGTTCGCGGCCGAACACTGAAGCTTTCTTT.

V and J are TRBV12-3 or TRBV12-4 and TRBJ2-3, with D perhaps matching TRBD2 (8 bases). The length of the CDR3 is 18 residues. The V end lost 8 bases, the J end lost 6 bases, and 30 bases lay between the germline ends. The CDR3 reads CASCSGQAGTRGRDTQYF. The DNA of the CDR3 is TGTGCCAGCTGTTCCGGACAGGCCGGGACTAGAGGCCGCGATACGCAGTATTTT.

This clonotype was observed at least ten times. This chain joins TRBV12-3 or TRBV12-4 and TRBJ2-6; TRBD1 might be the D (6 bases). Trimming stripped 5 bases from V and 0 bases from J, with 17 bases between. The CDR3 contains 18 residues. The chain's CDR3 is CASSPGQPTSSGANVLTF. In DNA form, the CDR3 reads TGTGCCAGCAGTCCTGGACAGCCTACTAGCTCTGGGGCCAACGTCCTGACTTTC.

Concerning this clonotype: A read error is possible here, since a much larger clone lies one base away. The rearrangement uses TRBV4-1 and TRBJ2-7; D call uncertain. The CDR3 spans 15 residues. Germline assignment: CDR1 MGHRA and CDR2 YSYEKL. Trimming took 1 base from V and 0 from J, leaving 10 bases between them. CDR3 in DNA: TGCGCCAGCAGCCAAGGGCAGCGACCCTCCTACGAGCAGTACTTC. This sequence encodes CASSQGQRPSYEQYF.

This clonotype was seen ten or more times. The chain combines TRBV5-1 with TRBJ2-1; maybe TRBD1 (5 bases). This CDR3 comprises 15 residues. V lost 6 bases to trimming and J lost 7 bases, with 20 bases between them. From germline, CDR1 is SGHRS and CDR2 YFSETQ. The CDR3 nucleotides are TGCGCCAGCACCCTTATCTTAGGGGCGGAGAATGAGCAGTTCTTC. It encodes CASTLILGAENEQFF.

The table lists this clonotype with many counts. V is TRBV20-1 and J is TRBJ1-4; 7 nucleotides agree with TRBD1. CDR1 is DFQATT, CDR2 SNEGSKA, per germline (reference sequence). V gave up 6 bases and J gave up 3 bases; unmatched junction bases: 4. The CDR3 sequence is 13 residues long. The chain's CDR3 is CSAGDSPNEKLFF. The CDR3 region has the DNA TGCAGTGCCGGGGACAGTCCTAATGAAAAACTGTTTTTT.

This sequence joins TRBV4-3 and TRBJ2-1, with D tentatively TRBD2 (5 bases). V was shortened by 0 bases and J by 9 bases, with 15 bases between the two germline ends. Germline lookup yields CDR1 LGHNA and CDR2 YSLEER. The CDR3 is 15 residues long. The CDR3 here is CASSQDTREFVEQFF. The CDR3 DNA sequence: TGCGCCAGCAGCCAAGATACTAGAGAATTTGTTGAGCAGTTCTTC.

This clonotype was seen a handful of times. The rearrangement links TRBV3-1 to TRBJ2-5; 14 nucleotides align to TRBD2. J gave up 4 bases and V 6 bases, and 7 bases lay outside the gene matches. CDR3 size: 16 residues. The germline V gene encodes CDR1 LGHDT and CDR2 YNNKEL (reference sequence). CDR3 residues: CASSSTSGRARETQYF. The CDR3, as DNA: TGTGCCAGCAGTTCGACTAGCGGGAGGGCCCGAGAGACCCAGTACTTC.

This clonotype appeared many times. The V call is TRBV28, the J call TRBJ1-3; no clear D gene. CDR3 length: 12 residues. Trimming took 3 bases from V and 8 from J, leaving 8 bases between them. Germline V CDR1 and CDR2: MDHEN, SYDVKM. For the CDR3, the DNA is TGTGCCAGCAGTTTGACGAGGGACACCATATATTTT. It translates to CASSLTRDTIYF. Variable domain in full (rest from reference TRBV28 and TRBJ1-3): DVKVTQSSRYLVKRTGEKVFLECVQDMDHENMFWYRQDPGLGLRLIYFSYDVKMKEKGDIPEGYSVSREKKERFSLILESASTNQTSMYLCASSLTRDTIYFGEGSWLTVV.

This clonotype appeared many times. The rearrangement uses TRBV12-3 or TRBV12-4 and TRBJ2-6; D not resolved. The CDR3 covers 14 residues. The germline V and J ends were trimmed by 5 bases and 0 bases, with 5 bases remaining between them. CDR3 residues: CASSRSSGANVLTF. CDR3 coding DNA: TGTGCCAGCAGTCGCAGCTCTGGGGCCAACGTCCTGACTTTC.

The table lists this clonotype with a few counts. The chain recombines TRBV27 with TRBJ2-7, with D possibly TRBD1 on 8 matching bases. Germline V lookup: CDR1 MNHEY, CDR2 SMNVEV (reference sequence). This CDR3 has 14 amino acids. V lost 8 bases and J lost 2, with 16 bases in between. In DNA form, the CDR3 reads TGTGCCAGCCGTCCACAGGGGGGGGCCTACGAGCAGTACTTC. Its translation is CASRPQGGAYEQYF.

The sample holds many counts of this clonotype. V is TRBV5-1 and J is TRBJ2-1, with 10 nucleotides matching TRBD1. Per the germline V gene, CDR1 is SGHRS and CDR2 is YFSETQ. The CDR3 sequence is 16 residues long. J was trimmed by 9 bases and V by 2 bases; bases with no gene match: 11. CDR3 nucleotide sequence: TGCGCCAGCAGCTTCCAATCCGGGACAGGGGCCCCTGAGCAGTTCTTC. Amino acid sequence: CASSFQSGTGAPEQFF.

The table lists this clonotype with many counts. The chain combines TRBV5-5 with TRBJ2-7, with D tentatively TRBD2 (6 bases). The length of the CDR3 is 15 residues. The V and J ends lost 2 bases and 6 bases respectively, with 18 bases between them. Germline V gene lookup returns CDR1 SGHKS and CDR2 YYEKEE (reference sequence). The CDR3: CASSLGRVGLSEQYF. DNA of the CDR3: TGTGCCAGCAGCTTAGGGCGGGTGGGACTCTCCGAGCAGTACTTC.

This clonotype came up many times. The rearrangement links TRBV7-2 to TRBJ2-3; 12 positions match TRBD2. With V trimmed by 4 bases and J by 5 bases, 7 bases remained unmatched. CDR1 and CDR2 (germline): SGHTA, FQGNSA. The CDR3 has 16 residues. The CDR3 coding sequence is TGTGCCAGCAGCTCCCGACTAGCGGGAGAGGTAGATACGCAGTATTTT. It specifies CASSSRLAGEVDTQYF.

The table lists this clonotype with a few counts. The chain uses TRBV11-1 and TRBJ2-1, with TRBD2 matching over 8 bases. The ends lost 5 bases at V and 5 bases at J; junction bases unmatched: 20. The CDR3 sequence is 19 residues long. Germline V lookup: CDR1 SGHAT, CDR2 FQDESV (reference sequence). The CDR3 DNA follows: TGTGCCAGCAGCCCCCCGCTGGGCGGGAGGCCCTACCACCACAATGAGCAGTTCTTC. Translating it yields CASSPPLGGRPYHHNEQFF.

At least ten counts were recorded for this clonotype. The rearrangement uses TRBV10-3 and TRBJ1-1; D is possibly TRBD1 (5 bases). This CDR3 comprises 12 residues. Trimming took off 8 bases at V and 1 base at J, with 8 bases between the two ends. From germline, CDR1 is ENHRY and CDR2 SYGVKD. As DNA, the CDR3 is TGTGCCATCTCAGGGCAGAACACTGAAGCTTTCTTT. The encoded protein is CAISGQNTEAFF.

In this sample, this clonotype turned up many times. The chain carries TRBV20-1 and TRBJ2-7; TRBD2 matches at 13 bases. The trim removed 1 base at V and 3 bases at J, leaving 6 bases unmatched. Germline-derived CDR1 and CDR2 are DFQATT and SNEGSKA (reference sequence). The CDR3 is 16 amino acids. The CDR3, as DNA: TGCAGTGCTAGAGTCTCCGGGACTAGCGGGATCTACGAGCAGTACTTC. This encodes CSARVSGTSGIYEQYF.

J is TRBJ2-7 and V is TRBV2; D is possibly TRBD1 (6 bases). Germline CDR1 reads SNHLY; CDR2 reads FYNNEI. V was clipped by 5 bases and J by 6 bases, with 17 bases between them. CDR3 length equals 14 residues. DNA for the CDR3: TGTGCCAGCAGTAAGACAGGACCCTCGGGCGAGCAGTACTTC. It encodes CASSKTGPSGEQYF.

This clonotype was observed many times. The V and J genes are TRBV28 and TRBJ1-4; a possible D gene is TRBD1 (5 bases). The CDR3 covers 14 residues. With 6 bases removed from V and 8 bases from J, the gap between germline ends came to 16 bases. Germline assignment: CDR1 MDHEN and CDR2 SYDVKM. In DNA, the CDR3 is TGTGCCAGCAGCCTTGGGGGGAATGAGGAAAAACTGTTTTTT. Its translation is CASSLGGNEEKLFF.

This clonotype was counted a few times. The J gene is TRBJ2-1, the V gene TRBV20-1; 14 bases match TRBD2. The CDR3 extends over 17 amino acids. J was trimmed by 2 bases and V by 5 bases; bases with no gene match: 8. The germline V gene has CDR1 DFQATT and CDR2 SNEGSKA (reference sequence). This CDR3 reads CSASGLAGELTYNEQFF. The CDR3 coding sequence is TGCAGTGCTTCGGGACTAGCGGGAGAATTAACCTACAATGAGCAGTTCTTC.